Reported below is one T cell receptor (beta chain). Its antigen is undetermined. The data are from a study of Tregs in tolerant kidney transplant recipients. The study's findings and limits: Biological reproducibility was not directly addressed, but technical replication error appeared minimal.

Measured with immunoSEQ multiplex PCR; TCRdb has only the in-frame clones, and not every one. The top ten hold approximately 0.52% of the sample, which has roughly 80,000 clones, more than 95% seen once. With 11 bases removed from V and 8 bases from J, the gap between germline ends came to 18 bases. CDR1 SGHTA and CDR2 FQGNSA come from the germline V gene. CDR3 size: 12 residues. This rearrangement joins TRBV7-2 to TRBJ1-2; maybe TRBD1 (5 bases). The clonotype was recovered from a human donor who received a combined kidney and bone marrow transplant. The specimen comprised CD4+ T cells from blood, sampled before the transplant. CDR3 sequence: CASSGGFGGYTF. The CDR3 bases are TGTGCCTCCTCCGGGGGGTTCGGGGGCTACACCTTC. Full variable domain (missing parts from reference TRBV7-2 and TRBJ1-2): GAGVSQSPSNKVTEKGKDVELRCDPISGHTALYWYRQSLGQGLEFLIYFQGNSAPDKSGLPSDRFSAERTGGSVSTLTIQRTQQEDSAVYLCASSGGFGGYTFGSGTRLTVV.